Listed here are 21 T cell receptor beta chains from one sample, sequenced in a study of T-cell memory formation after mild COVID-19. Using its own MiXCR run on the 5' RACE reads, TCRdb lists one record per CDR3 protein. The sample consists of about 410,000 distinct CDR3 sequences, roughly 18% of them appearing once. The sample taken for sequencing was PBMCs or a T cell subset sorted from them (not recorded which). The source is a young man who had mild COVID-19 (a few samples of this study predate the infection). Cell type and time point are not known.

The chain joins TRBV12-3 or TRBV12-4 to TRBJ2-1; D tentatively reads TRBD1 or TRBD2 (5 bases each). The CDR3 is made up of 13 amino acids. Trimming took 8 bases from V and 5 from J, leaving 13 bases between them. Here the CDR3 reads CASAEGWNNEQFF. For the CDR3, the DNA is TGTGCCAGCGCCGAGGGGTGGAACAATGAGCAGTTCTTC.

This clonotype was observed a handful of times. The chain links TRBV9 to TRBJ2-5; D remains ambiguous. The CDR3 contains 14 residues. CDR1 is SGDLS and CDR2 is YYNGEE in the germline V gene. Trimming stripped 3 bases from V and 2 bases from J, with 11 bases between. The CDR3: CASSEGWGQETQYF. DNA of the CDR3: TGTGCCAGCAGCGAGGGCTGGGGTCAAGAGACCCAGTACTTC.

Ten or more counts support this clonotype. This chain uses TRBV29-1 with TRBJ2-2; possible D gene TRBD2, 5 bases. Germline V CDR1 and CDR2: SQVTM, ANQGSEA. V gave up 7 bases and J gave up 0 bases, with 12 bases separating them. This CDR3 has 14 amino acids. CDR3 coding DNA: TGCAGCGCTGGAGGTTTGGCGAACACCGGGGAGCTGTTTTTT. Amino acid sequence: CSAGGLANTGELFF.

In this sample, this clonotype turned up a few times. This chain uses TRBV12-3 or TRBV12-4 with TRBJ1-2, with D possibly TRBD1 on 6 matching bases. V was clipped by 5 bases and J by 4 bases, with 11 bases between them. The CDR3 runs 13 residues. DNA for the CDR3: TGTGCCAGCAGTACAGACAGGAGCTATGGCTACACCTTC. The encoded protein is CASSTDRSYGYTF.

The chain joins TRBV6-5 to TRBJ1-2; D not resolved. The germline V gene encodes CDR1 MNHEY and CDR2 SVGAGI. V lost 6 bases and J 8 bases, leaving 16 bases between the germline ends. The CDR3 runs 13 residues. The CDR3 DNA reads as TGTGCCAGCAGGACCCTGAAAACAATAGGCTACACCTTC. Its protein product is CASRTLKTIGYTF.

The chain recombines TRBV7-9 with TRBJ1-1, with 9 nucleotides matching TRBD1. Germline V gene data show CDR1 as SEHNR and CDR2 as FQNEAQ (reference sequence). CDR3 length: 14 residues. V shed 7 bases and J 3 bases; nucleotides not matched to a gene: 6. The CDR3 spells CASIQGQGDTEAFF. The CDR3, as DNA: TGTGCCAGCATCCAGGGACAGGGAGACACTGAAGCTTTCTTT.

The V and J genes are TRBV20-1 and TRBJ2-2; D call uncertain. The length of the CDR3 is 16 residues. Germline V gives CDR1 DFQATT, CDR2 SNEGSKA (reference sequence). Trimming cost V 6 bases and J 0 bases, with 17 bases left between them. In DNA, the CDR3 is TGCAGTGCAAGGTCGGACGGACCATCGAACACCGGGGAGCTGTTTTTT. Protein: CSARSDGPSNTGELFF.

This clonotype was observed at least ten times. The V and J genes are TRBV5-1 and TRBJ2-5; TRBD2 matches 9 bases. This CDR3 contains 13 residues. Per germline, CDR1 SGHRS and CDR2 YFSETQ. Unmatched junction bases numbered 3, after V lost 5 bases and J lost 4 bases. Here the CDR3 DNA reads TGCGCCAGCAGTTATAGCGGGGGAGAGACCCAGTACTTC. It translates to CASSYSGGETQYF.

The chain joins TRBV15 to TRBJ2-7; 8 nucleotides line up with TRBD1. This CDR3 is 15 amino acids long. CDR1 LNHNV and CDR2 YYDKDF come from the germline V gene (reference sequence). The ends lost 5 bases at V and 4 bases at J; junction bases unmatched: 10. CDR3 loop: CATSGPGQDKYEQYF. The CDR3 region has the DNA TGTGCCACCAGCGGCCCGGGACAGGACAAATACGAGCAGTACTTC. Drawing the rest from reference TRBV15 and TRBJ2-7, the complete variable domain is DAMVIQNPRYQVTQFGKPVTLSCSQTLNHNVMYWYQQKSSQAPKLLFHYYDKDFNNEADTPDNFQSRRPNTSFCFLDIRSPGLGDTAMYLCATSGPGQDKYEQYFGPGTRLTVT.

This sequence joins TRBV20-1 and TRBJ1-5; no definite D call. Trimming took off 3 bases at V and 0 bases at J, with 9 bases between the two ends. CDR1 DFQATT and CDR2 SNEGSKA come from the germline V gene (reference sequence). This CDR3 has 14 residues. The CDR3 DNA follows: TGCAGTGCTAGTCGGGAGATTAGCAATCAGCCCCAGCATTTT. It specifies CSASREISNQPQHF.

This chain joins TRBV6-2 or TRBV6-3 and TRBJ1-5, with D unresolved. CDR3 length: 14 amino acids. The V gene lost 4 bases and the J gene lost 5 bases, with 12 bases spanning the gap. Germline loops: CDR1 MNHEY, CDR2 SVGEGT. CDR3: CASSSQRVDQPQHF. The CDR3 coding sequence is TGTGCCAGCAGTTCCCAGAGGGTCGATCAGCCCCAGCATTTT.

This clonotype was recorded at least ten times. The chain uses TRBV4-3 and TRBJ2-1, with 10 bases that match TRBD2. The germline gives CDR1 LGHNA, CDR2 YSLEER. This CDR3 spans 15 amino acids. J was trimmed by 4 bases and V by 4 bases; bases with no gene match: 4. The CDR3, as DNA: TGCGCCAGCAGCCCGAGACTAGCGGGTTACAATGAGCAGTTCTTC. Protein sequence: CASSPRLAGYNEQFF.

This clonotype turned up a few times. J is TRBJ2-1 and V is TRBV18, with TRBD2 matching 8 bases. J gave up 6 bases and V 3 bases, and 4 bases lay outside the gene matches. The CDR3 spans 14 residues. Per the germline V gene, CDR1 is KGHSH and CDR2 is LQKENI. CDR3 amino acids: CASSPRGGLNEQFF. The CDR3 nucleotides are TGTGCCAGCTCACCCCGGGGGGGCCTCAATGAGCAGTTCTTC.

Many counts were recorded for this clonotype. The chain couples TRBV7-9 to TRBJ2-3, with TRBD1 matching 9 bases. Germline assignment: CDR1 SEHNR and CDR2 FQNEAQ (reference sequence). The CDR3 is 14 residues long. The ends lost 5 bases at V and 2 bases at J; junction bases unmatched: 2. CDR3 DNA sequence: TGTGCCAGCAGCGGGACAGGGTCCACAGATACGCAGTATTTT. It specifies CASSGTGSTDTQYF.

The V call is TRBV10-3, the J call TRBJ2-1; D gene uncertain. CDR3 length equals 11 residues. V was clipped by 4 bases and J by 12 bases, with 10 bases between them. Germline V gene sequence: CDR1 ENHRY, CDR2 SYGVKD. The CDR3 here is CAISASILQFF. CDR3 DNA sequence: TGTGCCATCAGTGCATCAATCTTGCAGTTCTTC.

This clonotype has only a few counts. The rearrangement uses TRBV27 and TRBJ1-5, with D uncertain. This CDR3 is built from 18 residues. V shed 0 bases and J shed 0 bases, with 15 bases lying between them. Germline CDR1 reads MNHEY; CDR2 reads SMNVEV (reference sequence). As DNA, the CDR3 is TGTGCCAGCAGTTTATCTCCGCCGGGAGGATATAGCAATCAGCCCCAGCATTTT. It yields the protein CASSLSPPGGYSNQPQHF.

This chain joins TRBV9 and TRBJ2-5; 9 nucleotides align to TRBD2. The germline V gene encodes CDR1 SGDLS and CDR2 YYNGEE. Trimming removed 3 bases from V and 1 base from J; junction bases left unmatched: 10. CDR3 length: 17 residues. CDR3 coding DNA: TGTGCCAGCAGCGACCCTCGACTAGCGGCGGGCCAAGAGACCCAGTACTTC. Translated, it gives CASSDPRLAAGQETQYF.

The rearrangement links TRBV7-9 to TRBJ1-2, with D uncertain. Per germline, CDR1 SEHNR and CDR2 FQNEAQ (reference sequence). CDR3 length: 14 amino acids. The V end lost 3 bases, the J end lost 8 bases, and 16 bases lay between the germline ends. CDR3: CASSFPGGSGGYTF. The CDR3 bases are TGTGCCAGCAGCTTTCCGGGTGGCTCTGGGGGCTACACCTTC.

This clonotype was seen ten or more times. V usage is TRBV5-1 and J usage is TRBJ1-1; D is uncertain. The CDR3 sequence is 15 residues long. Germline V gives CDR1 SGHRS, CDR2 YFSETQ. The V and J ends lost 1 base and 0 bases respectively, with 10 bases between them. For the CDR3, the DNA is TGCGCCAGCAGCTTGTGGAACAGACTGAACACTGAAGCTTTCTTT. This gives the protein CASSLWNRLNTEAFF. Complete variable domain (other parts from reference TRBV5-1 and TRBJ1-1): KAGVTQTPRYLIKTRGQQVTLSCSPISGHRSVSWYQQTPGQGLQFLFEYFSETQRNKGNFPGRFSGRQFSNSRSEMNVSTLELGDSALYLCASSLWNRLNTEAFFGQGTRLTVV.

This clonotype was counted a few times. The chain recombines TRBV15 with TRBJ2-1, with unresolved D. Germline assignment: CDR1 LNHNV and CDR2 YYDKDF (reference sequence). The V gene lost 1 base and the J gene lost 2 bases, with 9 bases spanning the gap. The CDR3 consists of 15 residues. The CDR3 DNA reads as TGTGCCACCAGCAGAGGGGCCCTCACCTACAATGAGCAGTTCTTC. Encoded protein: CATSRGALTYNEQFF.

V usage is TRBV11-2 and J usage is TRBJ2-2, with unresolved D. This CDR3 has 14 amino acids. Trimming stripped 1 base from V and 7 bases from J, with 10 bases between. In germline, CDR1 is SGHAT, CDR2 FQNNGV. The CDR3 DNA reads TGTGCCAGCAGCTTAGGATCTTTGGTCGGGGAGCTGTTTTTT. This codes for CASSLGSLVGELFF.